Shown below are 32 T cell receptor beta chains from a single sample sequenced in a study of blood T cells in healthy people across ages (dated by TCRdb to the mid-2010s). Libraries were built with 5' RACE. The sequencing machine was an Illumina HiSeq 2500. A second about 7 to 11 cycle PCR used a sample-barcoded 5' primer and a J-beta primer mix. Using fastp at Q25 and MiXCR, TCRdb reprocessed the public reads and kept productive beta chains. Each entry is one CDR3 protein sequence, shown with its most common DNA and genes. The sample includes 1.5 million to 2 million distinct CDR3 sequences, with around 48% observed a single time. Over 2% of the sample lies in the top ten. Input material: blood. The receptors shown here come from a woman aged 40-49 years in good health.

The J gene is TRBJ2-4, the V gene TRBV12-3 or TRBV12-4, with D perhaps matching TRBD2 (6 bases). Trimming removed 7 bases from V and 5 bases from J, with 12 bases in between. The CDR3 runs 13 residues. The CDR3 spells CASTRSGQNIQYF. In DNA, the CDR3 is TGTGCCAGCACTAGAAGCGGGCAAAACATTCAGTACTTC.

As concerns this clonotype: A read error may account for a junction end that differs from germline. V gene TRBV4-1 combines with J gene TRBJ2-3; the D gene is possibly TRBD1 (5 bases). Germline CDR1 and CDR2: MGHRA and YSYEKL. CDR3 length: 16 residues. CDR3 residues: CAGSQDGAPATDTQYF. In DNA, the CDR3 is TGCGCCGGCAGCCAAGATGGGGCCCCGGCAACGGATACGCAGTATTTT.

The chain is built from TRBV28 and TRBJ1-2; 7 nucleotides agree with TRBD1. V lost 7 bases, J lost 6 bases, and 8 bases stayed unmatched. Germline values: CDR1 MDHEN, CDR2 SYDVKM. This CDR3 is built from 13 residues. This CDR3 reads CASILEGGHGYTF. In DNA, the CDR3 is TGTGCCAGCATCCTGGAAGGGGGCCATGGCTACACCTTC.

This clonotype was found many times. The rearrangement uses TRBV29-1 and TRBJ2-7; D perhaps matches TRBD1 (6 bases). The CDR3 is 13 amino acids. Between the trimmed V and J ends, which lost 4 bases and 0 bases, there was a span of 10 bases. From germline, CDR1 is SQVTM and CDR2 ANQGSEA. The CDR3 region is CSVGDTNSYEQYF. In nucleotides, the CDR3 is TGCAGCGTTGGGGACACCAACTCCTACGAGCAGTACTTC.

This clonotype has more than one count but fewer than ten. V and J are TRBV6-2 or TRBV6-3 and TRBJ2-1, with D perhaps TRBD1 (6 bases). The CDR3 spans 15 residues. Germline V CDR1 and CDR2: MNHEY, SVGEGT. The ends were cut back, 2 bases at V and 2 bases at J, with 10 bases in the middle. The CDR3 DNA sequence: TGTGCCAGCAGTTACGGGACAACGACCTACAATGAGCAGTTCTTC. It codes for CASSYGTTTYNEQFF.

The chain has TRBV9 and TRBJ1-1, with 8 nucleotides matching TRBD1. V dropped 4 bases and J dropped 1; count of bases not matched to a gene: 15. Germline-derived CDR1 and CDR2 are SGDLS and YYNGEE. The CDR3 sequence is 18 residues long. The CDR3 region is CASSPYLQGAGGNTEAFF. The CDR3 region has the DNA TGTGCCAGCAGCCCGTATTTGCAGGGGGCGGGGGGGAACACTGAAGCTTTCTTT.

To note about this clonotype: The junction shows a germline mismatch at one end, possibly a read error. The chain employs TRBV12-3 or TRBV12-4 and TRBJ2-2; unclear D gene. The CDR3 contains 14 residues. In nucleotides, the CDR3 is TGCGCCAGCAGTCCGCCACTGGGGACCGGGGAGCTGTTTTTT. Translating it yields CASSPPLGTGELFF.

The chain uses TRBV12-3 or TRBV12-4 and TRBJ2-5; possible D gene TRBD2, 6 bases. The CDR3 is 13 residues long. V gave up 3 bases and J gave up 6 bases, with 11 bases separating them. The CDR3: CASSFAGTQTQYF. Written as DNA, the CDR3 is TGTGCCAGCAGTTTCGCGGGGACCCAGACCCAGTACTTC.

In DNA, the CDR3 is TGCGCCAGCAGACCGAATCAGGGAAACGAGCAGTACTTC. Translating gives CASRPNQGNEQYF. The chain is built from TRBV5-1 and TRBJ2-7, with D maybe TRBD1 (5 bases). CDR3 length: 13 residues. V was clipped by 5 bases and J by 5 bases, with 14 bases between them. Germline assignment: CDR1 SGHRS and CDR2 YFSETQ.

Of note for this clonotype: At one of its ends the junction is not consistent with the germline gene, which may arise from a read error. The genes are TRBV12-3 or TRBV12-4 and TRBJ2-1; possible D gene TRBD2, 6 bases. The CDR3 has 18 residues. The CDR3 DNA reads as TGTGTCAGCAGCTTATGGGGGATTGGCCTAGCGTTCTACAATGAGCAGTTCTTC. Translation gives CVSSLWGIGLAFYNEQFF.

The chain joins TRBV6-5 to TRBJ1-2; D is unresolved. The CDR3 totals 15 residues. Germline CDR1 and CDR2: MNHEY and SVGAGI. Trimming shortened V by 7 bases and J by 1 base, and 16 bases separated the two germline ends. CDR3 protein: CASNPHQAGNYGYTF. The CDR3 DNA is TGTGCCAGCAACCCACATCAGGCTGGTAACTATGGCTACACCTTC.

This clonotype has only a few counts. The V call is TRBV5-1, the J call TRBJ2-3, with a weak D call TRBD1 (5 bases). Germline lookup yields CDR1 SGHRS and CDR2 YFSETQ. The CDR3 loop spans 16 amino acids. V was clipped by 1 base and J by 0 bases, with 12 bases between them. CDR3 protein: CASSLLRTLSTDTQYF. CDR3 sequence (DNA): TGCGCCAGCAGCTTGCTTAGGACACTAAGCACAGATACGCAGTATTTT.

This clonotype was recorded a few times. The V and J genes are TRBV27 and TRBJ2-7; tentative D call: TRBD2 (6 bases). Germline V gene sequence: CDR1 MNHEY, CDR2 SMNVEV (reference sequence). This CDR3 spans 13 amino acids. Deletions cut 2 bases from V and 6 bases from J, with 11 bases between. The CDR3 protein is CASSLGTRGEQYF. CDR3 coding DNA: TGTGCCAGCAGTTTAGGGACTCGGGGCGAGCAGTACTTC.

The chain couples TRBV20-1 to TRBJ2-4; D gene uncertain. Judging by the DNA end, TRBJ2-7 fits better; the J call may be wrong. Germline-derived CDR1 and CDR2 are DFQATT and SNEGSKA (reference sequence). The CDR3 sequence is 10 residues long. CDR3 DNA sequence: TGCAGTGCGAGGTTCTACGAGCAGTACTTC. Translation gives CSARFYEQYF.

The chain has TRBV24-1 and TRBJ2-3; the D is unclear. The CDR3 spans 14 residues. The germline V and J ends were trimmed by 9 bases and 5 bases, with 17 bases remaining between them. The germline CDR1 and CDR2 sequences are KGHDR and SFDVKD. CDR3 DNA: TGTGCCACCCGCGACACTAACTGGGGAGATACGCAGTATTTT. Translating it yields CATRDTNWGDTQYF.

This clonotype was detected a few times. CDR3 sequence reads: CASSQGAGAASGIYGYTF. The DNA of the CDR3 is TGCGCCAGCAGCCAAGGGGCAGGGGCGGCTTCAGGGATCTATGGCTACACCTTC. The chain couples TRBV4-3 to TRBJ1-2, with a tentative D call TRBD1 (6 bases). The CDR3 covers 18 residues. V gave up 1 base and J gave up 4 bases, with 22 bases separating them. The germline V gene encodes CDR1 LGHNA and CDR2 YSLEER.

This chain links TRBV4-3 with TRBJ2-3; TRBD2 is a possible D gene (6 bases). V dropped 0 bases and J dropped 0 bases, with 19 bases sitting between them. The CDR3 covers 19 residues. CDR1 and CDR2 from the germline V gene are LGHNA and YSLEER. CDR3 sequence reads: CASSQEGSLGTWSTDTQYF. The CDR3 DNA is TGCGCCAGCAGCCAAGAAGGAAGCTTAGGGACTTGGAGCACAGATACGCAGTATTTT.

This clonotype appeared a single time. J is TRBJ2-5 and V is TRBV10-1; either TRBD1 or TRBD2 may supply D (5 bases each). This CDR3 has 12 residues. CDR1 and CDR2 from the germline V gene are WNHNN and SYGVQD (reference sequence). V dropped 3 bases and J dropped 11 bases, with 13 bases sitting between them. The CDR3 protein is CASSEVGAPQYF. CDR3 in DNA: TGCGCCAGCAGTGAAGTCGGGGCCCCGCAGTACTTC.

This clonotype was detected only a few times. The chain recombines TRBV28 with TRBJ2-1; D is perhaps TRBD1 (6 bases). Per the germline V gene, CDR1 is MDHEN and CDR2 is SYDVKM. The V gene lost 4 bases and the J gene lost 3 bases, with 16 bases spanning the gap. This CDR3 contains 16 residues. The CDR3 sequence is CASSSLGAVLYNEQFF. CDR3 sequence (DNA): TGTGCCAGCAGTTCGTTGGGGGCCGTCCTCTACAATGAGCAGTTCTTC.

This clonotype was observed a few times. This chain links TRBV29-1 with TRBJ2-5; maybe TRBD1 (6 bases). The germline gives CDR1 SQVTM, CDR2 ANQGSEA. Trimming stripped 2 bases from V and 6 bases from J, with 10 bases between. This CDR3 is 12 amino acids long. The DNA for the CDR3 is TGCAGCGTTGAACAGGGGTCACAGACCCAGTACTTC. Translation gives CSVEQGSQTQYF.

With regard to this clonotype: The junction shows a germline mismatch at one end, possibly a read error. CDR3 in amino acids: CASSQGQPHSYGQYF. The CDR3 nucleotides are TGTGCCAGCAGCCAAGGACAGCCACACTCCTACGGGCAGTACTTC. V usage is TRBV7-9 and J usage is TRBJ2-7; possibly TRBD1 for D (6 bases). There are 15 residues in the CDR3. Looked up from germline, CDR1 is SEHNR and CDR2 is FQNEAQ (reference sequence).

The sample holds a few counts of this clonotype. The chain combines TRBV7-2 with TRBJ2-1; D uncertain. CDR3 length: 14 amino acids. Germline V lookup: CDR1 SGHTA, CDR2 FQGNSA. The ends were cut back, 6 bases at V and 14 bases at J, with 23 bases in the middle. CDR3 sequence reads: CASSSLNTPGLEFF. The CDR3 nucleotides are TGTGCCAGCAGTTCCCTGAACACCCCGGGCCTAGAGTTCTTC. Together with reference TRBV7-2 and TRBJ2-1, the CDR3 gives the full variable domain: GAGVSQSPSNKVTEKGKDVELRCDPISGHTALYWYRQSLGQGLEFLIYFQGNSAPDKSGLPSDRFSAERTGGSVSTLTIQRTQQEDSAVYLCASSSLNTPGLEFFGPGTRLTVL.

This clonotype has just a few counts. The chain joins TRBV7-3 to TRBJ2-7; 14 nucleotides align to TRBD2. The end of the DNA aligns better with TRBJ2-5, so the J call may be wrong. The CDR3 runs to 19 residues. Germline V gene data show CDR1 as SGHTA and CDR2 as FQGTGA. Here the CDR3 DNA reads TGTGCCAGCAGCTTAGTCCCCCTGACTAGCGGGGGGGCCAGTGAGACCCAGTACTTC. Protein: CASSLVPLTSGGASETQYF.

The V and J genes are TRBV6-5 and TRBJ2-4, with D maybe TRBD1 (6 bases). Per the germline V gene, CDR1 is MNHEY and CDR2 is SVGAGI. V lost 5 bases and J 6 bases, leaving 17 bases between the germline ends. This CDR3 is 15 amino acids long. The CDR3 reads CASSPRQGLGNIQYF. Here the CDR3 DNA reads TGTGCCAGCAGTCCACGGCAGGGGTTAGGAAACATTCAGTACTTC.

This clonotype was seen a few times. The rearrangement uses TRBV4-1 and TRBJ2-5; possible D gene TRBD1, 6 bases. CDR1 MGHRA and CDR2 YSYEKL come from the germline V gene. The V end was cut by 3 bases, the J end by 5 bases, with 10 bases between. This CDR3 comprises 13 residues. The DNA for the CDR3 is TGCGCCAGCAGCCAGGGGGCATGGGAGACCCAGTACTTC. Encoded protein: CASSQGAWETQYF.

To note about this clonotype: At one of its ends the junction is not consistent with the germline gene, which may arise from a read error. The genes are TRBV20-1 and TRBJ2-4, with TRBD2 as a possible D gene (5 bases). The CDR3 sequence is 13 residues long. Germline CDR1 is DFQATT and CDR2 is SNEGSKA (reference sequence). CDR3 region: CSTRVRNENIQYF. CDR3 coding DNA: TGCAGTACTAGAGTGCGCAACGAAAACATTCAGTACTTC.

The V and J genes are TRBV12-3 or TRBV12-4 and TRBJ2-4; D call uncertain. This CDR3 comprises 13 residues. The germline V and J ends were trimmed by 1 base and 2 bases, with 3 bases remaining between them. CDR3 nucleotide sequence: TGTGCCAGCAGTTTAGGTACCAAAAACATTCAGTACTTC. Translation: CASSLGTKNIQYF.

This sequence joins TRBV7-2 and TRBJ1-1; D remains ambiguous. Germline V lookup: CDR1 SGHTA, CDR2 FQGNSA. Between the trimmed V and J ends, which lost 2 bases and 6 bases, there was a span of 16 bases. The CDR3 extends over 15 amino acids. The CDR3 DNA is TGTGCCAGCAGCTTACGGCGCGCGGCACGCGCTGAAGCTTTCTTT. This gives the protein CASSLRRAARAEAFF.

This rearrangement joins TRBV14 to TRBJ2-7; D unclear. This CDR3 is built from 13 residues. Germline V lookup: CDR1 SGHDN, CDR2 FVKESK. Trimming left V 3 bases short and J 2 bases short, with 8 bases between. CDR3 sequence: CASSHFLAYEQYF. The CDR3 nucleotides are TGTGCCAGCAGCCATTTCCTCGCCTACGAGCAGTACTTC.

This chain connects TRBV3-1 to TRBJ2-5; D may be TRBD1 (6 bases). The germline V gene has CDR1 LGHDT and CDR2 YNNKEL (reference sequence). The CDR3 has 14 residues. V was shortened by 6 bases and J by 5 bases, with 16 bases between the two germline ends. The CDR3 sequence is CASRQGRSVETQYF. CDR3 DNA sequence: TGTGCCAGCAGACAGGGTCGGAGTGTTGAGACCCAGTACTTC.

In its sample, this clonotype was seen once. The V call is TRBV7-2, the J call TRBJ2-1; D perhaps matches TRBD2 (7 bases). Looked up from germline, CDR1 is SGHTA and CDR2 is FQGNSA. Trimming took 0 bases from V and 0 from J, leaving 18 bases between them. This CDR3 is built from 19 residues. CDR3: CASSLARLRGGTSYNEQFF. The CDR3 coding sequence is TGTGCCAGCAGCTTAGCGCGGTTGAGGGGGGGGACCTCCTACAATGAGCAGTTCTTC.

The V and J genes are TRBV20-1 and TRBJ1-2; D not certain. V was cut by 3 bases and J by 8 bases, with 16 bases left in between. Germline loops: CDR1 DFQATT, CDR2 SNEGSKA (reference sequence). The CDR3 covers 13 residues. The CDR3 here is CSASGSRTAGYTF. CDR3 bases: TGCAGTGCTAGTGGATCGCGTACCGCAGGCTACACCTTC.